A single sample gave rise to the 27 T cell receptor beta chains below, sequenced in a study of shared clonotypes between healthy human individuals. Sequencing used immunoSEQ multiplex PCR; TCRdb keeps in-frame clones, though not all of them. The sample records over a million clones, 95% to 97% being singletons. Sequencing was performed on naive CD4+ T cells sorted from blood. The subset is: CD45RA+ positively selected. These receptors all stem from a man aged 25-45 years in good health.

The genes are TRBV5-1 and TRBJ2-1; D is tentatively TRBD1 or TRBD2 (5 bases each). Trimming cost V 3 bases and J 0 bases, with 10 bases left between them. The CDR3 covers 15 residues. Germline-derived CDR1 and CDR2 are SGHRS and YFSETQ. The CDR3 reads CASSSGTNSYNEQFF. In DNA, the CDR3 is TGCGCCAGCAGCTCCGGGACCAACTCCTACAATGAGCAGTTCTTC. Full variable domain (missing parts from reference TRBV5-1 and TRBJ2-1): KAGVTQTPRYLIKTRGQQVTLSCSPISGHRSVSWYQQTPGQGLQFLFEYFSETQRNKGNFPGRFSGRQFSNSRSEMNVSTLELGDSALYLCASSSGTNSYNEQFFGPGTRLTVL.

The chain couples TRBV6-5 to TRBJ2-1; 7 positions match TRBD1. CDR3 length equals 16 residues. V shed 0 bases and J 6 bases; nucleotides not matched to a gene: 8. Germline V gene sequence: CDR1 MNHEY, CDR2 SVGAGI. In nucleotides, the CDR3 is TGTGCCAGCAGTTACTCCGGGACAGTGAGCGGCAATGAGCAGTTCTTC. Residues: CASSYSGTVSGNEQFF.

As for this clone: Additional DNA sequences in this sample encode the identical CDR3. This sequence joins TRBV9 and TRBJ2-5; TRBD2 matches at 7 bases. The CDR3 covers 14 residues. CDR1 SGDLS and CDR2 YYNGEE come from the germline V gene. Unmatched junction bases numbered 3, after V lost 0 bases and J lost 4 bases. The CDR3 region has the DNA TGTGCCAGCAGCGTAGATTCGGGGGGAGAGACCCAGTACTTC. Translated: CASSVDSGGETQYF.

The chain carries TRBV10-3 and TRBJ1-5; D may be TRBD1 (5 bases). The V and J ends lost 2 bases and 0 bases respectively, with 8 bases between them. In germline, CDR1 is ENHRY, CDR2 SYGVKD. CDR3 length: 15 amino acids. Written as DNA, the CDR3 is TGTGCCATCAGTGAGATGACAGTTAGCAATCAGCCCCAGCATTTT. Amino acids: CAISEMTVSNQPQHF.

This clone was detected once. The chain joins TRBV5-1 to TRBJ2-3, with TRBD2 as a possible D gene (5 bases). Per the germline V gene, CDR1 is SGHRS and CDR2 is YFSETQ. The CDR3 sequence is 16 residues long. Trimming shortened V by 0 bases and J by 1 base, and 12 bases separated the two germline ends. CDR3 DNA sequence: TGCGCCAGCAGCTTGGCGAACAGCGGCGGCACAGATACGCAGTATTTT. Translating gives CASSLANSGGTDTQYF.

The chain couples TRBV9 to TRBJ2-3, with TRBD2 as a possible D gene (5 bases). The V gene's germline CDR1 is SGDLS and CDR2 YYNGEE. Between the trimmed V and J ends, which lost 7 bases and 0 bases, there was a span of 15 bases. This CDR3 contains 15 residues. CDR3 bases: TGTGCCAGCGGGAGCCGACAAACTAGCACAGATACGCAGTATTTT. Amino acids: CASGSRQTSTDTQYF.

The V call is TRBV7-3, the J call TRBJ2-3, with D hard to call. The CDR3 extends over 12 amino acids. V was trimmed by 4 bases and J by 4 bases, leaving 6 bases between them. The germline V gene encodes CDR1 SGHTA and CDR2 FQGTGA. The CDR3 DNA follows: TGTGCCAGCAGCTCTGGGGCAGATACGCAGTATTTT. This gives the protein CASSSGADTQYF.

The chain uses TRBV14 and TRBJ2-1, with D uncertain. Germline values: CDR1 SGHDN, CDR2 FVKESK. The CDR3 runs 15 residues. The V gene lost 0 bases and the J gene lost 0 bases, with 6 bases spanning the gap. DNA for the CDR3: TGTGCCAGCAGCCAAGAACATTTCTCCTACAATGAGCAGTTCTTC. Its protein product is CASSQEHFSYNEQFF.

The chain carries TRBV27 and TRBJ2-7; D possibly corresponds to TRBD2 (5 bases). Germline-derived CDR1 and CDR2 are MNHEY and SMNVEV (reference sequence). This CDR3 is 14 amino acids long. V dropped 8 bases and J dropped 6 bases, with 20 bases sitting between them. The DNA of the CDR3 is TGTGCCAGCGGATCCGTTGGGTTCAGCGGCGAGCAGTACTTC. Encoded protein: CASGSVGFSGEQYF.

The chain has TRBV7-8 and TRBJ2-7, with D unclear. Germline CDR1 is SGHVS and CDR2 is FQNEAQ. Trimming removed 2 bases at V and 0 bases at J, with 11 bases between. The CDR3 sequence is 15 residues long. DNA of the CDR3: TGTGCCAGCAGCTTACGGGCGATGGCCTCCTACGAGCAGTACTTC. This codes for CASSLRAMASYEQYF.

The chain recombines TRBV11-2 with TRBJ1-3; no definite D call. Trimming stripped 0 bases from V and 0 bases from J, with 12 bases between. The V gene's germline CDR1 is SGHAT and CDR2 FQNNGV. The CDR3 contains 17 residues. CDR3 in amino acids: CASSLDFRLSSGNTIYF. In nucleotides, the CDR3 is TGTGCCAGCAGCTTAGATTTCAGGCTGAGCTCTGGAAACACCATATATTTT. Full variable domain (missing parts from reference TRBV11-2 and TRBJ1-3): EAGVAQSPRYKIIEKRQSVAFWCNPISGHATLYWYQQILGQGPKLLIQFQNNGVVDDSQLPKDRFSAERLKGVDSTLKIQPAKLEDSAVYLCASSLDFRLSSGNTIYFGEGSWLTVV.

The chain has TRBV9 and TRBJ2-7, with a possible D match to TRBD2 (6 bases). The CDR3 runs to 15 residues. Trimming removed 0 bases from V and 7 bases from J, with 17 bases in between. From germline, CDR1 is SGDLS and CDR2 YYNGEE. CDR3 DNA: TGTGCCAGCAGCGTAGGCCCCACCTCCGGGGGTGAGCAGTACTTC. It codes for CASSVGPTSGGEQYF.

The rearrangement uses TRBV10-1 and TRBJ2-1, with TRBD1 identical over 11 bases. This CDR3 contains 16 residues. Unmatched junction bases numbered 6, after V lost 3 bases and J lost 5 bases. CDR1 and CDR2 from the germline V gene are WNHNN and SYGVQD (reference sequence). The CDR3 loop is CASSDPGQGAHNEQFF. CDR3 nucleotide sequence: TGCGCCAGCAGTGACCCCGGACAGGGGGCTCACAATGAGCAGTTCTTC.

The CDR3: CASSNPSTQYF. DNA for the CDR3: TGTGCCAGCAGCAACCCCAGCACGCAGTATTTT. This rearrangement joins TRBV7-8 to TRBJ2-3; no clear D gene. The CDR3 loop spans 11 amino acids. CDR1 and CDR2 (germline): SGHVS, FQNEAQ. Trimming took off 5 bases at V and 9 bases at J, with 9 bases between the two ends.

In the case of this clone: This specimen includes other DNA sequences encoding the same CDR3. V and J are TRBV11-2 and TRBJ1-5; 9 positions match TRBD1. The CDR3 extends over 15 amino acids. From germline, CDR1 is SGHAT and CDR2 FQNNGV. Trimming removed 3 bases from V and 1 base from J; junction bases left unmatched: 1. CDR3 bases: TGTGCCAGCAGCTTGGGGACAGGGAGCAATCAGCCCCAGCATTTT. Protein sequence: CASSLGTGSNQPQHF.

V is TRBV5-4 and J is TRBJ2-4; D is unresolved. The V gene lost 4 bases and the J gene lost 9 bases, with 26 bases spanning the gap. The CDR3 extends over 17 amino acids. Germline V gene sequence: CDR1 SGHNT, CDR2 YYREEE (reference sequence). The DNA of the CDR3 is TGTGCCAGCAGCCCTGAGTCAATCGGCGCGCGAAACGGCATTCAGTACTTC. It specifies CASSPESIGARNGIQYF.

The CDR3 here is CASSPTGEETQYF. As DNA, the CDR3 is TGTGCCAGCAGCCCAACAGGGGAAGAGACCCAGTACTTC. This chain uses TRBV11-3 with TRBJ2-5, with 7 nucleotides matching TRBD1. There are 13 residues in the CDR3. With V trimmed by 5 bases and J by 3 bases, 3 bases remained unmatched. Per germline, CDR1 SGHNT and CDR2 YENEEA. The whole variable domain, remainder taken from reference TRBV11-3 and TRBJ2-5, is EAGVVQSPRYKIIEKKQPVAFWCNPISGHNTLYWYLQNLGQGPELLIRYENEEAVDDSQLPKDRFSAERLKGVDSTLKIQPAELGDSAVYLCASSPTGEETQYFGPGTRLLVL.

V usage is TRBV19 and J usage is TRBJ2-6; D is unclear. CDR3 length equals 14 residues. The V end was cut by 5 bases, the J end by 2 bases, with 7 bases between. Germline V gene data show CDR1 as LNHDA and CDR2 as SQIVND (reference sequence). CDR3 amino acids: CASSDLAGANVLTF. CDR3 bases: TGTGCCAGTAGTGATTTGGCTGGGGCCAACGTCCTGACTTTC.

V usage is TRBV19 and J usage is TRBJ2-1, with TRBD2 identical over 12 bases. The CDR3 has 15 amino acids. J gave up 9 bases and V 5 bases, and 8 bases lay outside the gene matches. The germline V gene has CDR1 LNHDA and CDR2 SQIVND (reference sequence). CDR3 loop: CASSALAGGPSEQFF. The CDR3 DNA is TGTGCCAGTAGTGCCCTAGCGGGAGGGCCGAGTGAGCAGTTCTTC.

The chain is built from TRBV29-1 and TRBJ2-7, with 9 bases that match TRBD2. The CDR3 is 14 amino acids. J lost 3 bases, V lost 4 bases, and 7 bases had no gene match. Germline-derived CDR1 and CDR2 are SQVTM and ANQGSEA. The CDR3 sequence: CSVVFGGRGYEQYF. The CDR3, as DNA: TGCAGCGTTGTCTTTGGCGGGAGGGGCTACGAGCAGTACTTC.

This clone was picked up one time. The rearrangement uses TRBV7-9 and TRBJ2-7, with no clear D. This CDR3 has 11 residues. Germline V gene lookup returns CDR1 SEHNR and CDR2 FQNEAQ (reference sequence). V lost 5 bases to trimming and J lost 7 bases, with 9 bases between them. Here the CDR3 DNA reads TGTGCCAGCAGCCCCGTGCGGGAGCAGTACTTC. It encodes CASSPVREQYF. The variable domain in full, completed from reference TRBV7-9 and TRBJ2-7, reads DTGVSQNPRHKITKRGQNVTFRCDPISEHNRLYWYRQTLGQGPEFLTYFQNEAQLEKSRLLSDRFSAERPKGSFSTLEIQRTEQGDSAMYLCASSPVREQYFGPGTRLTVT.

CDR3 sequence: CASSFPLAGDPDTQYF. In DNA form, the CDR3 reads TGCGCCAGCAGCTTTCCCCTAGCGGGAGACCCAGATACGCAGTATTTT. The rearrangement uses TRBV5-1 and TRBJ2-3, with TRBD2 identical over 10 bases. Germline lookup yields CDR1 SGHRS and CDR2 YFSETQ. J was trimmed by 4 bases and V by 2 bases; bases with no gene match: 7. The CDR3 has 16 residues.

The CDR3 region has the DNA TGTGCCAGCAGCCTATACGGGACACCCCAGGATCAGCCCCAGCATTTT. It encodes CASSLYGTPQDQPQHF. This chain joins TRBV5-8 and TRBJ1-5; a weak D match, TRBD1 (6 bases). Germline CDR1 and CDR2: SGHTS and YDEGEE. The CDR3 has 16 amino acids. Between the trimmed V and J ends, which lost 4 bases and 5 bases, there was a span of 19 bases.

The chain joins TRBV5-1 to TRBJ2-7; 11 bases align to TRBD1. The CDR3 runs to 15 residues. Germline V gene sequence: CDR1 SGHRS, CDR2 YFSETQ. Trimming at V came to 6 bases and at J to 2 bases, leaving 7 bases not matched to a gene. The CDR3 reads CASNPDRGLPYEQYF. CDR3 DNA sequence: TGCGCCAGCAACCCGGACAGGGGGCTTCCCTACGAGCAGTACTTC.

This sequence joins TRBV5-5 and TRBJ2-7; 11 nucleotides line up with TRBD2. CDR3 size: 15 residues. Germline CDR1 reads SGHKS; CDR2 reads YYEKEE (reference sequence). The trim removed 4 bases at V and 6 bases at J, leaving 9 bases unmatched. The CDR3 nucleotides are TGTGCCAGCAGCCAGACTGCTAGCGGGAGGTCCGAGCAGTACTTC. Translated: CASSQTASGRSEQYF.

The CDR3 reads CASSERTDQETQYF. The CDR3 DNA follows: TGTGCCAGCAGTGAGAGAACAGACCAAGAGACCCAGTACTTC. The chain couples TRBV2 to TRBJ2-5; no reliable D call. The V gene's germline CDR1 is SNHLY and CDR2 FYNNEI. This CDR3 spans 14 amino acids. Trimming pared 3 bases from V and 0 bases from J, leaving 8 bases between.

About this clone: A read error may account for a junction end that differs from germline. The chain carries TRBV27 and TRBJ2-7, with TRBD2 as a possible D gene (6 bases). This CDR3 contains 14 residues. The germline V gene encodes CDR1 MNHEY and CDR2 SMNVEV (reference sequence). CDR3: CANSFVRAGYEQYF. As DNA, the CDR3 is TGTGCCAACAGTTTTGTTAGGGCGGGGTACGAGCAGTACTTC.